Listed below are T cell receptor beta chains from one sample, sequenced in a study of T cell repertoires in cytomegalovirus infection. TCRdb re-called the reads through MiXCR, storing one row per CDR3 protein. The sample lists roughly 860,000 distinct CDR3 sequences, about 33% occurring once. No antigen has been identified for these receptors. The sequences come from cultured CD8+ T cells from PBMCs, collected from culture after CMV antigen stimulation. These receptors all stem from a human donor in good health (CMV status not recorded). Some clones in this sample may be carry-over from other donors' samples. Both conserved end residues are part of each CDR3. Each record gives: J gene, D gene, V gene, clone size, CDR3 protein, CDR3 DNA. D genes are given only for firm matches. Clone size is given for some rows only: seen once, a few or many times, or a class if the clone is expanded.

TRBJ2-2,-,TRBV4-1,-,CASSQVGSHSGELFF,TGCGCCAGCAGCCAAGTTGGCAGTCACTCGGGGGAGCTGTTTTTT
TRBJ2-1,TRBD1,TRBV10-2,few,CASGTGADEQFF,TGCGCCAGCGGTACAGGGGCGGATGAGCAGTTCTTC
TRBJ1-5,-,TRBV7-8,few,CASSPGVGPQHF,TGTGCCAGCTCCCCAGGGGTCGGGCCCCAGCATTTT
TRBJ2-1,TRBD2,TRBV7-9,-,CTSSSLPSGGDNEQFF,TGTACCAGCAGCTCCCTTCCGAGCGGGGGTGACAATGAGCAGTTCTTC
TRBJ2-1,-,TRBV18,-,CASSPSAGSDEQFF,TGTGCCAGCTCACCATCGGCGGGTAGCGATGAGCAGTTCTTC
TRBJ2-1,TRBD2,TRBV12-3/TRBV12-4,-,CASTLIGGAPGNEQFF,TGTGCCAGCACCCTGATCGGGGGGGCTCCGGGTAATGAGCAGTTCTTC
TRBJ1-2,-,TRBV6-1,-,CASGYYGYTF,TGTGCCAGCGGATATTATGGCTACACCTTC
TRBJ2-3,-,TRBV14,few,CASSRSTGDTQYF,TGTGCCAGCAGCCGGTCCACCGGAGATACGCAGTATTTT
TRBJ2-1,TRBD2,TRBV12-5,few,CASGLGLAGTQFF,TGTGCTAGTGGTTTGGGTCTAGCGGGGACGCAGTTCTTC
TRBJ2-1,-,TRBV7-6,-,CASSSATVPNEQFF,TGTGCCAGCAGCTCGGCGACAGTCCCCAATGAGCAGTTCTTC
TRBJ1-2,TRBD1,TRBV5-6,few,CASSHPPPTGSRYGYTF,TGTGCCAGCAGCCACCCTCCCCCGACAGGGTCAAGGTATGGCTACACCTTC
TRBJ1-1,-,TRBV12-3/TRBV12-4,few,CASRAGAAEAFF,TGTGCCAGCAGGGCCGGGGCCGCTGAAGCTTTCTTT
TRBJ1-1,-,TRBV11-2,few,CASSFGGDAFF,TGTGCCAGCAGCTTTGGGGGGGATGCTTTCTTT